The rows below give T cell receptor beta chains drawn from one sample of a study of cytomegalovirus exposure and HLA in healthy donors. Generated by immunoSEQ multiplex PCR, the TCRdb table keeps only in-frame clones and is missing some. This sample has 150,000 to 200,000 clones, with roughly 77% found just once. The material sequenced was PBMCs. The receptors stem from a woman aged 45-60 years in good health and CMV-seronegative. Both conserved end residues are part of each CDR3. The order of the fields is D gene, V gene, clone size, J gene, CDR3 protein, CDR3 DNA. A D gene is named only where the DNA matches it firmly. Clone size is stated in some rows and not others, as once, few, many or a class when expanded.

>NA|TRBV7-8|NA|TRBJ2-5
CASTPPRERKTQYF
TGTGCCAGCACCCCCCCCCGGGAGAGGAAGACCCAGTACTTC
>NA|TRBV9|NA|TRBJ2-3
CASSVGPGDTQYF
TGTGCCAGCAGCGTAGGCCCCGGGGATACGCAGTATTTT
>NA|TRBV5-4|NA|TRBJ1-5
CASSLFGGPQHF
TGTGCCAGCAGCTTGTTTGGAGGGCCCCAGCATTTT
>NA|TRBV7-2|NA|TRBJ2-5
CASRTGVEETQYF
TGTGCCAGCAGAACCGGGGTCGAGGAGACCCAGTACTTC
>TRBD1|TRBV19|NA|TRBJ1-1
CASSLGTGKRTNTEAFF
TGTGCCAGTAGTCTCGGGACAGGGAAGAGGACGAACACTGAAGCTTTCTTT
>NA|TRBV25-1|NA|TRBJ1-2
CASSGTVNYGYTF
TGTGCCAGCAGTGGAACAGTTAACTATGGCTACACCTTC
>TRBD1|TRBV5-4|NA|TRBJ1-3
CASSLGQGGPGNTIYF
TGTGCCAGCAGCTTGGGACAGGGGGGACCTGGAAACACCATATATTTT
>TRBD1|TRBV28|once|TRBJ1-4
CASSPGQVRPSLFF
TGTGCCAGCAGTCCCGGACAGGTCCGACCCTCTCTGTTTTTT
>NA|TRBV15|NA|TRBJ1-6
CATSPLIPGNSPLHF
TGTGCCACCAGCCCGCTAATTCCTGGTAATTCACCCCTCCACTTT
>NA|TRBV2|NA|TRBJ2-3
CASRQGSSTDTQYF
TGTGCCAGTCGCCAGGGGTCAAGCACAGATACGCAGTATTTT
>NA|TRBV5-5|once|TRBJ2-7
CASSLDGGRSYEQYF
TGTGCCAGCAGCTTGGATGGGGGCAGGTCCTACGAGCAGTACTTC
>NA|TRBV9|NA|TRBJ1-2
CASSLGGGSGYTF
TGTGCCAGCAGCCTAGGGGGGGGTAGTGGCTACACCTTC
>NA|TRBV4-3|NA|TRBJ1-2
CASSQEMSYGYTF
TGCGCCAGCAGCCAAGAGATGAGCTATGGCTACACCTTC
>NA|TRBV7-2|NA|TRBJ1-1
CASSLLWSTEAFF
TGTGCCAGCAGCTTGTTGTGGAGCACTGAAGCTTTCTTT
>TRBD1|TRBV28|few|TRBJ1-1
CASSFIDRENTEAFF
TGTGCCAGCAGTTTTATCGACAGGGAGAACACTGAAGCTTTCTTT
>NA|TRBV20-1|few|TRBJ1-1
CSARRGAEAFF
TGCAGTGCTCGGAGGGGAGCTGAAGCTTTCTTT
>TRBD1|TRBV9|few|TRBJ1-1
CASSVEPTGLTEAFF
TGTGCCAGCAGCGTAGAGCCGACAGGGCTTACTGAAGCTTTCTTT
>NA|TRBV7-2|once|TRBJ1-1
CASSSRVVKTEAFF
TGTGCCAGCAGCTCGAGGGTCGTGAAGACTGAAGCTTTCTTT
>NA|TRBV19|NA|TRBJ1-1
CASSIGTMNTEAFF
TGTGCCAGTAGTATTGGCACCATGAACACTGAAGCTTTCTTT
>NA|TRBV6-6|once|TRBJ1-6
CASSTSVPPLHF
TGTGCCAGCAGTACCAGCGTTCCACCCCTCCACTTT
>NA|TRBV11-2|NA|TRBJ2-2
CASSLLRDTGSGELFF
TGTGCCAGCAGCCTCCTCCGGGACACTGGATCCGGGGAGCTGTTTTTT
>NA|TRBV6-5|NA|TRBJ1-5
CASSPGLVGNQPQHF
TGTGCCAGCAGCCCCGGACTGGTGGGCAATCAGCCCCAGCATTTT
>TRBD1|TRBV29-1|NA|TRBJ2-3
CSVASTGGKDTQYF
TGCAGCGTTGCTTCGACAGGGGGCAAAGATACGCAGTATTTT
>NA|TRBV25-1|once|TRBJ1-1
CASTATRGRVTEAFF
TGTGCCAGCACAGCTACCAGGGGAAGGGTGACTGAAGCTTTCTTT
>NA|TRBV6-1|NA|TRBJ1-5
CASSGQFNQPQHF
TGTGCCAGCTCTGGACAGTTCAATCAGCCCCAGCATTTT
>TRBD2|TRBV5-6|once|TRBJ2-1
CASSLEGTSGGRGHNEQFF
TGTGCCAGCAGCTTGGAAGGGACTAGCGGGGGTAGGGGGCACAATGAGCAGTTCTTC
>TRBD1|TRBV5-4|NA|TRBJ2-7
CASSLNRGYEQYF
TGTGCCAGCAGCTTGAACAGGGGCTACGAGCAGTACTTC
>TRBD2|TRBV11-1|NA|TRBJ2-1
CASSLGGILSSYNEQFF
TGTGCCAGCAGCTTGGGGGGGATTCTGAGCTCCTACAATGAGCAGTTCTTC
>NA|TRBV25-1|once|TRBJ1-4
CASSEKADSATNEKLFF
TGTGCCAGCAGTGAAAAAGCGGACAGTGCAACTAATGAAAAACTGTTTTTT
>NA|TRBV7-2|NA|TRBJ1-1
CASSRSTEAFF
TGTGCCAGCAGCCGGAGCACTGAAGCTTTCTTT
>NA|TRBV27|once|TRBJ2-7
CASSRAGTLSYEQYF
TGTGCCAGCAGTCGGGCCGGGACTCTCTCCTACGAGCAGTACTTC
>TRBD2|TRBV4-1|NA|TRBJ2-1
CASSQGSSGSSYNEQFF
TGCGCCAGCAGCCAGGGATCTAGCGGCAGCTCCTACAATGAGCAGTTCTTC
>NA|TRBV28|few|TRBJ2-7
CATQGGGRRREQYF
TGTGCCACTCAAGGGGGCGGGAGGCGAAGGGAGCAGTACTTC
>NA|TRBV9|NA|TRBJ1-5
CASRDLGREGQPQHF
TGTGCCAGCAGGGACCTGGGAAGGGAGGGTCAGCCCCAGCATTTT
>TRBD1|TRBV7-9|NA|TRBJ1-5
CASSRRPGTGTHSNQPQHF
TGTGCCAGCAGCCGACGTCCCGGGACAGGGACCCATAGCAATCAGCCCCAGCATTTT
>TRBD1|TRBV5-1|NA|TRBJ2-3
CASSLGDRGLTDTQYF
TGCGCCAGCAGCTTGGGGGACAGGGGCCTCACAGATACGCAGTATTTT
>TRBD1|TRBV7-2|NA|TRBJ2-3
CASSLYVGQGTDTQYF
TGTGCCAGCAGCTTATATGTGGGACAGGGGACAGATACGCAGTATTTT
>NA|TRBV5-1|NA|TRBJ2-1
CASREQTYNEQFF
TGCGCCAGCAGGGAACAGACATACAATGAGCAGTTCTTC
>NA|TRBV7-2|NA|TRBJ1-6
CASSLRQDYNSPLHF
TGTGCCAGCAGCTTACGACAGGACTATAATTCACCCCTCCACTTT
>NA|TRBV2|few|TRBJ1-1
CASSDPGQSTEAFF
TGTGCCAGCAGTGATCCGGGACAAAGCACTGAAGCTTTCTTT
>TRBD1|TRBV5-1|NA|TRBJ1-2
CASSLPRTGEGDGYTF
TGCGCCAGCAGCCTCCCCAGGACAGGGGAGGGGGATGGCTACACCTTC
>NA|TRBV5-1|NA|TRBJ2-2
CASSLPRVGYTGELFF
TGCGCCAGCAGCTTGCCCAGGGTAGGATACACCGGGGAGCTGTTTTTT
>TRBD1|TRBV7-2|NA|TRBJ1-5
CASSPGQGNQPQHF
TGTGCCAGCAGCCCCGGACAGGGCAATCAGCCCCAGCATTTT
>NA|TRBV9|NA|TRBJ2-1
CASSVAGASWNEQFF
TGTGCCAGCAGCGTAGCTGGGGCTAGTTGGAATGAGCAGTTCTTC
>TRBD1|TRBV6-5|NA|TRBJ1-1
CASKNPSGGTEAFF
TGTGCCAGCAAAAACCCTTCAGGGGGCACTGAAGCTTTCTTT
>NA|TRBV7-8|NA|TRBJ1-4
CASSLGGVGGNEKLFF
TGTGCCAGCAGCTTAGGTGGAGTCGGGGGTAATGAAAAACTGTTTTTT